This T cell receptor beta chain derives from a study of glioma-infiltrating T cells after dendritic cell vaccination. The study's findings and limits: Only a small number of patients had complete blood and tumor samples.

Germline CDR1 is MNHEY and CDR2 is SVGAGI. Between the trimmed V and J ends, which lost 6 bases and 4 bases, there was a span of 15 bases. This CDR3 has 14 amino acids. Clones were sequenced by immunoSEQ multiplex PCR, and TCRdb holds only the in-frame ones, with some missing. The sample consists of 75,000 to 85,000 clones, 87% of them appearing once. About this clone: Its antigen remains unknown.

The time point was: after dendritic cell vaccination, including at tumor progression/relapse. Only patients with spare fresh-frozen tumor and over two years of follow-up were included. The sample in question was blood, obtained after dendritic cell vaccination. The V gene is TRBV6-5, the J gene TRBJ1-1, with D tentatively TRBD1 (5 bases). This sequence originates from a human donor with glioblastoma. CDR3 in amino acids: CASRPRGVGTEAFF. The CDR3 DNA follows: TGTGCCAGCAGGCCCCGGGGGGTGGGCACTGAAGCTTTCTTT.